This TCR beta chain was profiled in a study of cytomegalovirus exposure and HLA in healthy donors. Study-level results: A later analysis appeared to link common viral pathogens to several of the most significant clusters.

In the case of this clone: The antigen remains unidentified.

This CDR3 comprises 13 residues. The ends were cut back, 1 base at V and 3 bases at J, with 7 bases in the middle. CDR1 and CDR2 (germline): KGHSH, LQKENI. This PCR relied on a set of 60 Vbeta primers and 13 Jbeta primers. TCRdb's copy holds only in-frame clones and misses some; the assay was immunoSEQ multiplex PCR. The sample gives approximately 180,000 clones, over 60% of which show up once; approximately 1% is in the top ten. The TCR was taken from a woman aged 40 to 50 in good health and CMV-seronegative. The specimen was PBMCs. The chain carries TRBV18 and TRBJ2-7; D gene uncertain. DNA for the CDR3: TGTGCCAGCTCACCACGACAAGACTACGAGCAGTACGTC. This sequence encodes CASSPRQDYEQYV.